The 4 T cell receptor beta chains below all came from one sample that was sequenced in a study of identical twins. TCRdb recomputed calls from the 5' RACE reads with MiXCR, one row per CDR3 protein. The table has roughly 250,000 distinct CDR3 sequences, over 12% seen once. The sample comprised memory (CD45RO+) T cells sorted from blood. The receptors shown here come from a woman aged 18-29 years in good health.

This clonotype was counted between two and nine times. The chain's CDR3 is CASSQQAPYEQYF. Here the CDR3 DNA reads TGTGCCAGCAGCCAGCAGGCCCCGTACGAGCAGTACTTC. This rearrangement joins TRBV6-1 to TRBJ2-7; D is undetermined. Trimming removed 6 bases from V and 4 bases from J, with 13 bases in between. The CDR3 consists of 13 residues. CDR1 and CDR2 from the germline V gene are MNHNS and SASEGT.

This clonotype came up a few times. V usage is TRBV5-1 and J usage is TRBJ2-3; D not certain. The CDR3 consists of 14 residues. The germline V gene encodes CDR1 SGHRS and CDR2 YFSETQ. V was trimmed by 0 bases and J by 6 bases, leaving 11 bases between them. CDR3 region: CASSLGATIDTQYF. CDR3 coding DNA: TGCGCCAGCAGCTTGGGCGCGACCATTGATACGCAGTATTTT. The whole variable domain, filled in from reference TRBV5-1 and TRBJ2-3, reads KAGVTQTPRYLIKTRGQQVTLSCSPISGHRSVSWYQQTPGQGLQFLFEYFSETQRNKGNFPGRFSGRQFSNSRSEMNVSTLELGDSALYLCASSLGATIDTQYFGPGTRLTVL.

There are many counts of this clonotype. This chain connects TRBV20-1 to TRBJ2-3; 7 positions agree with TRBD2. CDR3 size: 12 residues. The germline V gene encodes CDR1 DFQATT and CDR2 SNEGSKA (reference sequence). Here the CDR3 DNA reads TGCGCTACGGGGGGTGGCACAGATACGCAGTATTTT. Translating it yields CATGGGTDTQYF.

This clonotype was detected a few times. This chain joins TRBV12-3 or TRBV12-4 and TRBJ1-1; 9 bases map to TRBD1. V was pared by 5 bases and J by 1 base, with 5 bases of the junction left unmatched. The CDR3 runs 15 residues. The CDR3: CASSNRQGGNTEAFF. CDR3 nucleotides: TGTGCCAGCAGTAATCGACAGGGGGGGAACACTGAAGCTTTCTTT.